This T cell receptor (beta chain) is from a study of CD8+ T cells in alopecia areata. Study overall: Scalp area affected, as a percentage, set the severity score of treated patients. Whole-study results and caveats: Given one nonresponder, whether baseline CD8+ expansion relates to response remains uncertain. Lesional scalp, notably in alopecia totalis/universalis, had clonality above that of normal scalp.

This clone was observed a few times. Its antigen is currently unknown. After isolation, RNA underwent reverse transcription to generate cDNA as the sequencing template. Here immunoSEQ multiplex PCR was the method, and the copy in TCRdb shows in-frame clones only, minus some. The sample contains about 200,000 clones, roughly 60% of which appear only once. As to treatment: oral pan-JAK inhibitor, 5-10 mg twice daily. The V gene's germline CDR1 is SQVTM and CDR2 ANQGSEA. CDR3 length: 15 residues. Trimming at V came to 6 bases and at J to 3 bases, leaving 11 bases not matched to a gene. This chain connects TRBV29-1 to TRBJ2-7; 10 nucleotides agree with TRBD1. The source of this sequence is a human donor with alopecia areata. Here the sequenced sample was CD4+ T cells sorted from blood, taken at week 24, from a patient treated with tofacitinib. CDR3: CSVRGGTGAYYEQYF. CDR3 in DNA: TGCAGCGTCCGGGGCGGGACAGGGGCCTACTACGAGCAGTACTTC.